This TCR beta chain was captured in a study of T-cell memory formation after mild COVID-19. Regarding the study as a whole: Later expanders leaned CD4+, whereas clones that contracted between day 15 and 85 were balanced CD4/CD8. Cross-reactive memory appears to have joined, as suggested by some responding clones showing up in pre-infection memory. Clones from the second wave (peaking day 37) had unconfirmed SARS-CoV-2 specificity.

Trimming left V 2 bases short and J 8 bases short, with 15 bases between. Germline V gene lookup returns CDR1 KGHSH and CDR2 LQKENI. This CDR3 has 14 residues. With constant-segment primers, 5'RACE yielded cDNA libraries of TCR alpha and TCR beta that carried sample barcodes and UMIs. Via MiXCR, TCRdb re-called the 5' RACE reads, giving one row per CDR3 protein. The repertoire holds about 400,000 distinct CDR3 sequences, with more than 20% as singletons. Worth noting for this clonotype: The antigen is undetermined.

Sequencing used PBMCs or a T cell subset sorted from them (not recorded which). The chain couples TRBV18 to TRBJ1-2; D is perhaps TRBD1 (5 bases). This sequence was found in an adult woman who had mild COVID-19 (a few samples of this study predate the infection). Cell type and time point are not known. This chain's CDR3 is CASSPMGLTMGYTF. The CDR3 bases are TGTGCCAGCTCACCAATGGGGCTGACTATGGGCTACACCTTC. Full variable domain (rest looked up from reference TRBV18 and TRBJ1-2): NAGVMQNPRHLVRRRGQEARLRCSPMKGHSHVYWYRQLPEEGLKFMVYLQKENIIDESGMPKERFSAEFPKEGPSILRIQQVVRGDSAAYFCASSPMGLTMGYTFGSGTRLTVV.